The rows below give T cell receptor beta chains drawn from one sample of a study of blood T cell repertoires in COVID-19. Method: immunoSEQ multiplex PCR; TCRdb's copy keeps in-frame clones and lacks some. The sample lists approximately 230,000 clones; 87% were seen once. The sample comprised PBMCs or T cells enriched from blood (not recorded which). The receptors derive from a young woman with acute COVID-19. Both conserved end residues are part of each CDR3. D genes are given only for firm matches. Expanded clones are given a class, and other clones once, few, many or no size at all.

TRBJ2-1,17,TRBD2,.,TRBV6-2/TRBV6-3,CASSYSPLAGSFNEQFF,TGTGCCAGCAGTTACTCACCACTAGCGGGGAGTTTCAATGAGCAGTTCTTC
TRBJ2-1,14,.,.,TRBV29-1,CSARRHPGVDEQFF,TGCAGCGCTCGGCGGCACCCGGGAGTGGATGAGCAGTTCTTC
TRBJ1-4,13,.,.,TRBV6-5,CASLRGTNEKLFF,TGTGCCAGCCTCCGCGGGACTAATGAAAAACTGTTTTTT
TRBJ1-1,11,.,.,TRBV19,CASLRATEAFF,TGTGCCAGCTTACGAGCGACTGAAGCTTTCTTT
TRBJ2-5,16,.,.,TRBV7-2,CASSPGGQILQETQYF,TGTGCCAGCAGCCCCGGGGGGCAGATTTTACAAGAGACCCAGTACTTC
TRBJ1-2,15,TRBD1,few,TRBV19,CASSMDTGTGAGYTF,TGTGCCAGTAGCATGGACACCGGGACAGGGGCTGGCTACACCTTC
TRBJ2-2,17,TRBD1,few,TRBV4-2,CASSQDRGTGATGELFF,TGTGCCAGCAGCCAAGATCGGGGGACAGGGGCCACCGGGGAGCTGTTTTTT
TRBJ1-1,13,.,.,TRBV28,CASSSQGLPGAFF,TGTGCCAGCAGTTCCCAAGGCCTACCGGGGGCTTTCTTT
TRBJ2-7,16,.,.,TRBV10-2,CASSESYEQAFYEQYF,TGCGCCAGCAGTGAGTCGTATGAACAGGCGTTCTACGAGCAGTACTTC
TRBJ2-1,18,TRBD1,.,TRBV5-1,CASSLVGETGSSYNEQFF,TGCGCCAGCAGCTTGGTCGGGGAGACAGGGAGCTCCTACAATGAGCAGTTCTTC
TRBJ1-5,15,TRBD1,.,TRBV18,CASSPGQGSDQPQHF,TGTGCCAGCTCGCCGGGACAGGGTAGTGATCAGCCCCAGCATTTT
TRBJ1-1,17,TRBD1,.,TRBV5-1,CASSAGARQGAGTEAFF,TGCGCCAGCAGCGCAGGGGCCCGTCAGGGGGCGGGCACTGAAGCTTTCTTT
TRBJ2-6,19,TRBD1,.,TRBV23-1,CASSQSCHRGRSGANVLTF,TGCGCCAGCAGTCAATCGTGTCACAGGGGCCGCTCTGGGGCCAACGTCCTGACTTTC
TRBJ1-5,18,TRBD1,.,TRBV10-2,CASSEGTGLRGSNQPQHF,TGCGCCAGCAGTGAAGGGACAGGTCTAAGGGGTAGCAATCAGCCCCAGCATTTT
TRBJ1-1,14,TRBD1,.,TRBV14,CASSNGQENTEAFF,TGTGCCAGCAGCAACGGACAGGAGAACACTGAAGCTTTCTTT
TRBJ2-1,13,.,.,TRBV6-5,CASSYSRGSEQFF,TGTGCCAGCAGTTACTCGAGGGGGTCAGAGCAGTTCTTC
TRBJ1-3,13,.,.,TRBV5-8,CASSRGSGNTIYF,TGTGCCAGCAGCAGGGGATCTGGAAACACCATATATTTT
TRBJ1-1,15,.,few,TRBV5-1,CASRTSGGMNTEAFF,TGCGCCAGCAGAACCTCGGGTGGCATGAACACTGAAGCTTTCTTT
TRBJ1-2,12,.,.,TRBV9,CASNSGPYGYTF,TGTGCCAGCAACTCAGGCCCCTATGGCTACACCTTC
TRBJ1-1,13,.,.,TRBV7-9,CASSSGGLREAFF,TGTGCCAGCAGCTCTGGAGGGTTGAGGGAAGCTTTCTTT
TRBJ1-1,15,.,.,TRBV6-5,CASSYSSRGSTEAFF,TGTGCCAGCAGTTACTCGTCTAGGGGGTCCACTGAAGCTTTCTTT
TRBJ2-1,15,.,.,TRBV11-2,CASSLGLTVDNEQFF,TGTGCCAGCAGCTTAGGACTTACGGTTGACAATGAGCAGTTCTTC
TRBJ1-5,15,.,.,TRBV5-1,CASSLGEGTNQPQHF,TGCGCCAGCAGCTTGGGGGAGGGCACCAATCAGCCCCAGCATTTT
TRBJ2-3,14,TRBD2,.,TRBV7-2,CASRTSASTDTQYF,TGTGCCAGCAGGACTAGCGCTAGCACAGATACGCAGTATTTT
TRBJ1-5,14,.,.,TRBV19,CASSRTGGGQPQHF,TGTGCCAGTAGTAGAACGGGGGGCGGGCAGCCCCAGCATTTT
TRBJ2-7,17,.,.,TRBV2,CASSGIVRYYGTYEQYF,TGTGCCAGCAGTGGAATCGTTCGGTACTACGGGACCTACGAGCAGTACTTC
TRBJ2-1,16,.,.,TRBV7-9,CASSRGRVDRGHEQFF,TGTGCCAGCAGCCGGGGGAGGGTCGACAGGGGCCATGAGCAGTTCTTC
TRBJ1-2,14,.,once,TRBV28,CASSFQGRNYGYTF,TGTGCCAGCAGTTTTCAGGGCCGTAACTATGGCTACACCTTC
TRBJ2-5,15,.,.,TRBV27,CASSSRTPGVRTQYF,TGTGCCAGCAGTTCGAGGACACCGGGCGTGCGGACCCAGTACTTC
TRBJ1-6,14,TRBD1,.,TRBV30,CAWSVNRGNSPLHF,TGTGCCTGGAGTGTAAACAGGGGTAATTCACCCCTCCACTTT
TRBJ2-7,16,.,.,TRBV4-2,CASSHQSGTRFAEQYF,TGTGCCAGCAGCCACCAAAGCGGGACACGGTTCGCCGAGCAGTACTTC
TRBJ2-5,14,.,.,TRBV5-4,CASSPQGLGETQYF,TGTGCCAGCAGCCCACAGGGTCTCGGGGAGACCCAGTACTTC
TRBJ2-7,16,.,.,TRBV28,CASSLSGVAIAYEQYF,TGTGCCAGCAGTTTATCCGGGGTGGCGATTGCCTACGAGCAGTACTTC
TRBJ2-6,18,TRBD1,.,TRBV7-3,CASSPGPDRGLGANVLTF,TGTGCCAGCAGCCCCGGACCCGACAGGGGGCTCGGGGCCAACGTCCTGACTTTC
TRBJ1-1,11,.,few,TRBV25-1,CASSDARDAFF,TGTGCCAGCAGTGACGCTCGGGATGCTTTCTTT
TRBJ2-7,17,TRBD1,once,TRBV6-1,CASSEAWTGGGRAEQYF,TGTGCCAGCAGTGAAGCCTGGACAGGGGGAGGCCGAGCCGAGCAGTACTTC
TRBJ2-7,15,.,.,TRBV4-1,CASSQAEGRGYEQYF,TGCGCCAGCAGCCAAGCGGAGGGTAGGGGTTACGAGCAGTACTTC
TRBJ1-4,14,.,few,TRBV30,CAWTMTASNEKLFF,TGTGCCTGGACCATGACAGCCTCTAATGAAAAACTGTTTTTT
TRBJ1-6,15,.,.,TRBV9,CASSIRTGKDSPLHF,TGTGCCAGCAGCATCCGGACCGGGAAGGATTCACCCCTCCACTTT
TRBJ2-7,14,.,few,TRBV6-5,CASRTGVLSYEQYF,TGTGCCAGCAGAACGGGGGTCCTCTCCTACGAGCAGTACTTC
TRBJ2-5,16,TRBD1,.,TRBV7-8,CASSFLRDRVEETQYF,TGTGCCAGCAGCTTTCTCCGGGACAGGGTGGAAGAGACCCAGTACTTC
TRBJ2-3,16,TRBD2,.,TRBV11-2,CASSLRPGLAVDTQYF,TGTGCCAGCAGCCTCAGACCGGGACTAGCGGTTGATACGCAGTATTTT
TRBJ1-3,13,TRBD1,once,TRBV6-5,CASRGTGAHTIYF,TGTGCCAGCAGGGGGACAGGGGCACACACCATATATTTT
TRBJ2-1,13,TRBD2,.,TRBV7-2,CASASSGYNEQFF,TGTGCCAGCGCCTCTAGCGGATACAATGAGCAGTTCTTC
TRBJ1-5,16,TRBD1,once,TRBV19,CASSSPGQGVYQPQHF,TGTGCCAGTAGTAGTCCGGGACAGGGGGTGTACCAGCCCCAGCATTTT
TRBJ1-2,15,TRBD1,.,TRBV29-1,CSVFRTGATNYGYTF,TGCAGCGTTTTTCGGACAGGGGCGACTAACTATGGCTACACCTTC
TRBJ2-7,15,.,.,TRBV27,CASSSSGTSYYEQYF,TGTGCCAGCAGTTCGTCCGGGACTTCCTACTACGAGCAGTACTTC
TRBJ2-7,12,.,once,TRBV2,CASRKDGLEQYF,TGTGCCAGCAGGAAGGACGGACTCGAGCAGTACTTC
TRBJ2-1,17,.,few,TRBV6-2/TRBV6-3,CASSYHVAGSSYNEQFF,TGTGCCAGCAGTTACCACGTTGCCGGGAGCTCCTACAATGAGCAGTTCTTC
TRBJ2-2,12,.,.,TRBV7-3,CASSRDTGELFF,TGTGCCAGCAGCCGGGACACCGGGGAGCTGTTTTTT
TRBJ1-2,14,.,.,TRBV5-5,CASSLVGGRYGYTF,TGTGCCAGCAGCTTAGTGGGTGGGCGATATGGCTACACCTTC
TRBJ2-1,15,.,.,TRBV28,CASSLGGRSYNEQFF,TGTGCCAGCAGTTTAGGTGGCAGGTCCTACAATGAGCAGTTCTTC
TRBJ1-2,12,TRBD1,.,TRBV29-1,CSVVQGGYGYTF,TGCAGCGTCGTACAGGGGGGCTATGGCTACACCTTC
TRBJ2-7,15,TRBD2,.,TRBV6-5,CASRNEAGVTYEQYF,TGTGCCAGCAGAAACGAAGCGGGAGTCACCTACGAGCAGTACTTC
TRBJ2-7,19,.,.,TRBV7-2,CASSLHSVPRLGQSYEQYF,TGTGCCAGCAGCTTACATTCCGTCCCTCGCCTTGGACAATCCTACGAGCAGTACTTC
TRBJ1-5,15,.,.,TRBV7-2,CASSPSQVRNQPQHF,TGTGCCAGCAGCCCTAGCCAGGTTCGCAATCAGCCCCAGCATTTT
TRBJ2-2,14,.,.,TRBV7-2,CASSLVRASGELFF,TGTGCCAGCAGCTTAGTCAGGGCTTCCGGGGAGCTGTTTTTT
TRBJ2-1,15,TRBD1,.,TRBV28,CASRRTGGQVNEQFF,TGTGCCAGCAGAAGGACAGGGGGTCAAGTCAATGAGCAGTTCTTC
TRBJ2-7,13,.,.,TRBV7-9,CASKASATYEQYF,TGTGCCAGCAAGGCTAGCGCTACCTACGAGCAGTACTTC